The 27 T cell receptor beta chains given below trace back to one sample, sequenced in a study of cytomegalovirus exposure and HLA in healthy donors. Assay: immunoSEQ multiplex PCR; the TCRdb copy retains only in-frame clones and omits some. The data hold fewer than 90,000 clones, with more than 70% observed a single time. Sequencing used PBMCs. These receptors all come from a woman under 30 in good health and CMV-seropositive.

A note on this clone: The sample has other DNA sequences that encode this CDR3 too. This chain connects TRBV5-1 to TRBJ2-7; TRBD2 matches 8 bases. Unmatched junction bases numbered 7, after V lost 7 bases and J lost 1 base. CDR1 and CDR2 from the germline V gene are SGHRS and YFSETQ. This CDR3 has 14 residues. In DNA, the CDR3 is TGCGCCAGCCGCACTGGCGGGGGGTCCTACGAGCAGTACTTC. Its translation: CASRTGGGSYEQYF.

This chain connects TRBV2 to TRBJ1-4; TRBD1 matches at 7 bases. The V gene end was trimmed by 4 bases and the J gene end by 5 bases; junction bases not matched to a gene: 7. CDR1 is SNHLY, CDR2 FYNNEI, per germline. This CDR3 comprises 15 residues. In DNA, the CDR3 is TGTGCCAGCAGTGCCAGACAGGGAACCAATGAAAAACTGTTTTTT. This gives the protein CASSARQGTNEKLFF.

The V and J genes are TRBV10-3 and TRBJ2-5; 7 bases are shared with TRBD1. The CDR3 runs 15 residues. V was clipped by 0 bases and J by 4 bases; unmatched bases: 5. Per germline, CDR1 ENHRY and CDR2 SYGVKD. In nucleotides, the CDR3 is TGTGCCATCAGTGAGTCGCAGAAGGGGGCAGAGACCCAGTACTTC. As protein: CAISESQKGAETQYF.

The chain uses TRBV6-1 and TRBJ2-5, with 9 bases fitting TRBD2. The germline gives CDR1 MNHNS, CDR2 SASEGT. The CDR3 is made up of 15 amino acids. J was trimmed by 2 bases and V by 3 bases; bases with no gene match: 4. The CDR3 DNA reads as TGTGCCAGCAGTGATTTAGCGGGGGAGCAAGAGACCCAGTACTTC. This encodes CASSDLAGEQETQYF.

The V and J genes are TRBV7-2 and TRBJ1-2; no clear D gene. CDR3 length equals 15 residues. The germline CDR1 and CDR2 sequences are SGHTA and FQGNSA. Trimming took off 3 bases at V and 5 bases at J, with 16 bases between the two ends. CDR3 sequence: CASSFYLSSGYGYTF. In DNA form, the CDR3 reads TGTGCCAGCAGCTTCTACCTCTCATCGGGTTATGGCTACACCTTC.

The genes are TRBV28 and TRBJ2-7, with TRBD1 matching 10 bases. The germline V gene encodes CDR1 MDHEN and CDR2 SYDVKM. The CDR3 extends over 14 amino acids. Trimming removed 9 bases from V and 1 base from J; junction bases left unmatched: 6. The CDR3: CASSGQGISYEQYF. CDR3 coding DNA: TGTGCCAGTTCGGGACAGGGGATTTCCTACGAGCAGTACTTC. Using reference TRBV28 and TRBJ2-7 for the parts outside the CDR3, the full variable domain is DVKVTQSSRYLVKRTGEKVFLECVQDMDHENMFWYRQDPGLGLRLIYFSYDVKMKEKGDIPEGYSVSREKKERFSLILESASTNQTSMYLCASSGQGISYEQYFGPGTRLTVT.

The chain couples TRBV9 to TRBJ2-3; 11 nucleotides agree with TRBD2. The CDR3 extends over 21 amino acids. Germline trimming cut 0 bases from V and 4 bases from J; bases unmatched to any gene: 19. Germline-derived CDR1 and CDR2 are SGDLS and YYNGEE. In DNA form, the CDR3 reads TGTGCCAGCAGCGTAGGGATCGGGACTAGGGCTAGCGGGGGGTTGGCAGATACGCAGTATTTT. Translation gives CASSVGIGTRASGGLADTQYF.

The chain is built from TRBV7-2 and TRBJ2-7; 7 bases fit TRBD1. This CDR3 is 15 amino acids long. Germline V gene data show CDR1 as SGHTA and CDR2 as FQGNSA. V shed 1 base and J 3 bases; nucleotides not matched to a gene: 6. The CDR3 region is CASSLEAGGYYEQYF. The CDR3 DNA reads TGTGCCAGCAGCTTAGAGGCAGGGGGATACTACGAGCAGTACTTC.

The V gene is TRBV28, the J gene TRBJ1-5, with TRBD1 identical over 11 bases. Losses at the gene ends were 5 bases for V and 3 bases for J; bases not matched to a gene: 6. This CDR3 contains 16 residues. From germline, CDR1 is MDHEN and CDR2 SYDVKM. The CDR3 nucleotides are TGTGCCAGCAGTCCAAGGACAGGGGGCATCAATCAGCCCCAGCATTTT. It translates to CASSPRTGGINQPQHF.

The CDR3 DNA is TGTGCCAGCAGCTCGGACAGGGAGAATTCACCCCTCCACTTT. Translating it yields CASSSDRENSPLHF. The chain joins TRBV5-8 to TRBJ1-6, with 8 bases lining up with TRBD1. The V gene end was trimmed by 3 bases and the J gene end by 7 bases; junction bases not matched to a gene: 3. Germline V CDR1 and CDR2: SGHTS, YDEGEE. The CDR3 runs to 14 residues.

The rearrangement uses TRBV2 and TRBJ2-2; D is undetermined. The CDR3 is 12 amino acids. Germline assignment: CDR1 SNHLY and CDR2 FYNNEI. V shed 7 bases and J shed 1 base, with 4 bases lying between them. The CDR3: CASTLNTGELFF. CDR3 DNA sequence: TGTGCCAGCACTTTGAACACCGGGGAGCTGTTTTTT.

For the CDR3, the DNA is TGTGCCAGCCGAGACAATGAGCAGTTCTTC. It yields the protein CASRDNEQFF. The gene calls are TRBV19 and TRBJ2-1, with D unclear. The germline CDR1 and CDR2 sequences are LNHDA and SQIVND (reference sequence). The CDR3 has 10 amino acids. Trimming took off 9 bases at V and 5 bases at J, with 5 bases between the two ends.

This clone showed up just once. The CDR3 DNA is TGTGCCAGTAGTGCCTACTTGGAGGCTAATGAAAAACTGTTTTTT. Translation: CASSAYLEANEKLFF. V gene TRBV19 combines with J gene TRBJ1-4; unclear D gene. Per germline, CDR1 LNHDA and CDR2 SQIVND (reference sequence). V gave up 5 bases and J gave up 3 bases, with 13 bases separating them. The length of the CDR3 is 15 residues. The full variable domain, rest sourced from reference TRBV19 and TRBJ1-4, is DGGITQSPKYLFRKEGQNVTLSCEQNLNHDAMYWYRQDPGQGLRLIYYSQIVNDFQKGDIAEGYSVSREKKESFPLTVTSAQKNPTAFYLCASSAYLEANEKLFFGSGTQLSVL.

This chain links TRBV7-8 with TRBJ2-3; the match to TRBD2 covers 7 bases. After removal of 5 bases from V and 1 base from J, the junction contained 9 bases not matched to a gene. This CDR3 is built from 16 residues. Germline CDR1 and CDR2: SGHVS and FQNEAQ. The CDR3 loop reads CASSPREGPRTDTQYF. The CDR3 DNA reads as TGTGCCAGCAGCCCCAGGGAGGGTCCCCGCACAGATACGCAGTATTTT.

This clone turned up a few times. This chain connects TRBV27 to TRBJ2-2; 7 bases are shared with TRBD1. Trimming at V came to 3 bases and at J to 4 bases, leaving 2 bases not matched to a gene. The CDR3 is 14 residues long. CDR1 is MNHEY, CDR2 SMNVEV, per germline (reference sequence). The CDR3 loop reads CASSLTGITGELFF. The CDR3 DNA reads TGTGCCAGCAGTTTGACAGGGATCACCGGGGAGCTGTTTTTT.

The rearrangement links TRBV6-5 to TRBJ2-7; 7 nucleotides line up with TRBD1. Germline CDR1 MNHEY, CDR2 SVGAGI. The CDR3 loop spans 14 amino acids. The V segment lost 5 bases and the J segment 6 bases; nucleotides outside the gene matches: 10. The CDR3 DNA reads TGTGCCAGCAGTGTAGGGGGCGGCTCGGGCGAGCAGTACTTC. This encodes CASSVGGGSGEQYF.

The chain couples TRBV7-2 to TRBJ1-2; 7 positions match TRBD1. With V trimmed by 0 bases and J by 4 bases, 11 bases remained unmatched. Germline CDR1 is SGHTA and CDR2 is FQGNSA. The CDR3 has 17 amino acids. This CDR3 reads CASSLAPSPTGSYGYTF. The DNA for the CDR3 is TGTGCCAGCAGCTTAGCCCCCTCCCCGACAGGGAGCTATGGCTACACCTTC.

The J gene is TRBJ2-1, the V gene TRBV10-2; TRBD2 matches at 12 bases. The CDR3 contains 13 residues. CDR1 is WSHSY and CDR2 is SAAADI in the germline V gene. Unmatched junction bases numbered 5, after V lost 7 bases and J lost 10 bases. As DNA, the CDR3 is TGCGCCAGCATCCTAGCGGGGGGGCGCGAGCAGTTCTTC. Its protein is CASILAGGREQFF.

This chain uses TRBV6-5 with TRBJ1-1; TRBD1 is a possible D gene (6 bases). This CDR3 region has 14 residues. Trimming removed 5 bases from V and 0 bases from J, with 10 bases in between. Germline V gene sequence: CDR1 MNHEY, CDR2 SVGAGI. The CDR3: CASSTNRVNTEAFF. The CDR3 DNA follows: TGTGCCAGCAGTACCAACAGGGTGAACACTGAAGCTTTCTTT.

The chain uses TRBV13 and TRBJ2-7; 8 bases align to TRBD1. This CDR3 contains 19 residues. The germline V gene has CDR1 PRHDT and CDR2 FYEKMQ (reference sequence). With V trimmed by 0 bases and J by 1 base, 14 bases remained unmatched. In DNA form, the CDR3 reads TGTGCCAGCAGCTTAGGACCCGGGACAGGCTCTGGGGGGTCCTACGAGCAGTACTTC. Translation: CASSLGPGTGSGGSYEQYF.

The chain links TRBV18 to TRBJ2-5; a weak D match, TRBD2 (5 bases). There are 16 residues in the CDR3. Germline CDR1 KGHSH, CDR2 LQKENI. V was trimmed by 3 bases and J by 1 base, leaving 15 bases between them. CDR3 DNA: TGTGCCAGCTCACCTTCGCGTGTAGCGATCCAAGAGACCCAGTACTTC. It yields the protein CASSPSRVAIQETQYF.

This clone has just a few counts. The V call is TRBV2, the J call TRBJ1-4; D may be TRBD1 (5 bases). The length of the CDR3 is 11 residues. Trimming shortened V by 10 bases and J by 16 bases, and 19 bases separated the two germline ends. CDR1 is SNHLY, CDR2 FYNNEI, per germline. Written as DNA, the CDR3 is TGTGCCACCCAGGGCGGAGGGCCGACGTTTTTT. Its protein is CATQGGGPTFF.

The V and J genes are TRBV9 and TRBJ2-3; perhaps TRBD2 as D (5 bases). Germline CDR1 reads SGDLS; CDR2 reads YYNGEE. The CDR3 totals 15 residues. The germline V and J ends were trimmed by 5 bases and 3 bases, with 16 bases remaining between them. CDR3 coding DNA: TGTGCCAGCAGTCGTACCCTAGCTAGGACAGATACGCAGTATTTT. Protein product: CASSRTLARTDTQYF.

The chain couples TRBV10-3 to TRBJ2-3; D may be TRBD1 (5 bases). Trimming cost V 6 bases and J 1 base, with 14 bases left between them. Germline CDR1 is ENHRY and CDR2 is SYGVKD. The CDR3 is 15 residues long. DNA of the CDR3: TGTGCCATCAGGACAGCCATACCGGGCACAGATACGCAGTATTTT. Translation: CAIRTAIPGTDTQYF.

The chain employs TRBV9 and TRBJ1-2; 10 positions agree with TRBD1. This CDR3 has 15 amino acids. J gave up 6 bases and V 4 bases, and 9 bases lay outside the gene matches. The germline gives CDR1 SGDLS, CDR2 YYNGEE. The CDR3 region has the DNA TGTGCCAGCAGCCTCCTCCCGGACAGGGGGAATGGCTACACCTTC. This sequence encodes CASSLLPDRGNGYTF.

The chain links TRBV9 to TRBJ1-6, with D unresolved. Trimming took off 0 bases at V and 7 bases at J, with 2 bases between the two ends. Germline V CDR1 and CDR2: SGDLS, YYNGEE. The CDR3 totals 12 residues. The CDR3 coding sequence is TGTGCCAGCAGCGTAGTAAATTCACCCCTCCACTTT. Protein: CASSVVNSPLHF.

In its sample, this clone was seen once. The chain uses TRBV2 and TRBJ1-1; maybe TRBD1 (5 bases). The CDR3 has 14 amino acids. The V end lost 4 bases, the J end lost 1 base, and 10 bases lay between the germline ends. From germline, CDR1 is SNHLY and CDR2 FYNNEI. CDR3 DNA: TGTGCCAGCAGTGGGCCGGGGGGGAACACTGAAGCTTTCTTT. This codes for CASSGPGGNTEAFF.